This TCR beta chain was profiled in a study of T cells in Graves' hyperthyroidism and ophthalmopathy. Study results and caveats: Most clonotypes expanded in the thyroid (above 0.001) were also present in blood.

Template material for amplifying TCR beta CDR3 regions consisted of RNA transcripts. HTBI primers were employed in a first-round RT-PCR of the TCR CDR3. TCRdb passed the multiplex PCR reads through MiXCR, listing each CDR3 protein once. Of more than 500,000 distinct CDR3 sequences listed, around 43% were seen once; the top ten hold 44%. Those patients with uncontrolled infection, other autoimmune disease, pregnancy or lactation were excluded. Clinical symptoms, serum thyroxine, TRAb, thyroid ultrasound and orbital computed tomography informed diagnoses. The J segment lost 4 bases and the V segment lost 3 bases, leaving 4 bases of the junction unmatched. There are 14 residues in the CDR3. In germline, CDR1 is KGHDR, CDR2 SFDVKD. A note on this clonotype: The antigen remains unidentified.

The sample consisted of peripheral blood or thyroid tissue (not recorded which). This chain joins TRBV24-1 and TRBJ1-2, with TRBD1 matching over 7 bases. This receptor was identified in an adult woman with Graves' disease, either hyperthyroidism or ophthalmopathy (not recorded which). CDR3 sequence: CATSDPGGPYGYTF. The CDR3 coding sequence is TGTGCCACCAGTGATCCAGGGGGGCCCTATGGCTACACCTTC.